This is a list of T cell receptor beta chains from one sample in a study of blood T cell repertoires in COVID-19. Measured with immunoSEQ multiplex PCR; TCRdb has only the in-frame clones, and not every one. The sample shows about 73,000 clones, roughly 89% of them seen only once. Sequenced input: peripheral blood. All receptors derive from a man at least 80 years old with acute or convalescent COVID-19. The CDR3 runs from the conserved cysteine through the conserved F or W. The D gene is left open where the match is weak. Clone size is not always given. Where it is, it says once, few, many or a class for expanded clones.

CDR3nt: TGCGCCACCAAGATCCGGGACAGGGGCACTGAAGCTTTCTTT; CDR3aa: CATKIRDRGTEAFF; abundance: .; v_gene: TRBV10-2; j_gene: TRBJ1-1; d_gene: TRBD1
CDR3nt: TGTGCCACCAGGGACAGTGTTGACTCTGGAAACACCATATATTTT; CDR3aa: CATRDSVDSGNTIYF; abundance: .; v_gene: TRBV24-1; j_gene: TRBJ1-3; d_gene: .
CDR3nt: TGTGCCAGCAGCCTATATGGACAGGACAACACCGGGGAGCTGTTTTTT; CDR3aa: CASSLYGQDNTGELFF; abundance: .; v_gene: TRBV3-1/TRBV3-2; j_gene: TRBJ2-2; d_gene: TRBD1
CDR3nt: TGTGCCAGCAGTGAGGGCAGGAGGAATACTGAAGCTTTCTTT; CDR3aa: CASSEGRRNTEAFF; abundance: .; v_gene: TRBV2; j_gene: TRBJ1-1; d_gene: .
CDR3nt: TGTGCCAGCAGTTTAACTCCGGGGGCCTACGAGCAGTACTTC; CDR3aa: CASSLTPGAYEQYF; abundance: .; v_gene: TRBV27; j_gene: TRBJ2-7; d_gene: .
CDR3nt: TGTGCCACCTACGGAGGCGGCTACACCTTC; CDR3aa: CATYGGGYTF; abundance: few; v_gene: TRBV6-5; j_gene: TRBJ1-2; d_gene: .
CDR3nt: TGTGCCAGCAGCTTGGGAGCAACTAATGAAAAACTGTTTTTT; CDR3aa: CASSLGATNEKLFF; abundance: .; v_gene: TRBV7-8; j_gene: TRBJ1-4; d_gene: .
CDR3nt: TGTGCCAGCAGCCCAAGGAGCGGGGTCTCTAACGGGGAGCTGTTTTTT; CDR3aa: CASSPRSGVSNGELFF; abundance: .; v_gene: TRBV3-1/TRBV3-2; j_gene: TRBJ2-2; d_gene: TRBD2
CDR3nt: TGTGCCAGCAGCTTAAAGTACTGGGCTCAAGAGACCCAGTACTTC; CDR3aa: CASSLKYWAQETQYF; abundance: .; v_gene: TRBV7-2; j_gene: TRBJ2-5; d_gene: .
CDR3nt: TGTGCCACCAGTGATTCGCAATCCGTGACACTCCGCACAGATACGCAGTATTTT; CDR3aa: CATSDSQSVTLRTDTQYF; abundance: .; v_gene: TRBV24-1; j_gene: TRBJ2-3; d_gene: .
CDR3nt: TGTGCCAGCAGCTTAGGTTATAGCGGGGGGGCCGAGGGGGCCAAAAACATTCAGTACTTC; CDR3aa: CASSLGYSGGAEGAKNIQYF; abundance: .; v_gene: TRBV7-8; j_gene: TRBJ2-4; d_gene: TRBD2
CDR3nt: TGTGCCAGTAGTCCCCGAGGGGACAGGGGACAATTTGGGGAGCAGTACTTC; CDR3aa: CASSPRGDRGQFGEQYF; abundance: few; v_gene: TRBV19; j_gene: TRBJ2-7; d_gene: TRBD1
CDR3nt: TGTGCCAGCAGCCCGACAGGAAGCGCAACTAATGAAAAACTGTTTTTT; CDR3aa: CASSPTGSATNEKLFF; abundance: .; v_gene: TRBV3-1/TRBV3-2; j_gene: TRBJ1-4; d_gene: .
CDR3nt: TGTGCCAGCAGCCCTCCAACTCGGCGGGGGAGCACAGATACGCAGTATTTT; CDR3aa: CASSPPTRRGSTDTQYF; abundance: .; v_gene: TRBV5-4; j_gene: TRBJ2-3; d_gene: TRBD2
CDR3nt: TGTGCCCGCAGGAGGGGACAGCTTAGCAATCAGCCCCAGCATTTT; CDR3aa: CARRRGQLSNQPQHF; abundance: .; v_gene: TRBV6-4; j_gene: TRBJ1-5; d_gene: TRBD1
CDR3nt: TGTGCCAGCAGCTTCCGGCCAGGGGCGGTATCCGGGGAGCTGTTTTTT; CDR3aa: CASSFRPGAVSGELFF; abundance: .; v_gene: TRBV9; j_gene: TRBJ2-2; d_gene: .
CDR3nt: TGCGCCAGCAGCTTGGCGACTAGCGGGGGTAGGGAGCAGTACTTC; CDR3aa: CASSLATSGGREQYF; abundance: .; v_gene: TRBV5-1; j_gene: TRBJ2-7; d_gene: TRBD2
CDR3nt: TGCGCCAGCAGTGAGCAGGGGAAGGGGAATGAGCAGTTCTTC; CDR3aa: CASSEQGKGNEQFF; abundance: .; v_gene: TRBV10-2; j_gene: TRBJ2-1; d_gene: .
CDR3nt: TGTGCCAGCAGCCAGGACAGGTGGATTGGCTACACCTTC; CDR3aa: CASSQDRWIGYTF; abundance: .; v_gene: TRBV7-2; j_gene: TRBJ1-2; d_gene: TRBD1
CDR3nt: TGTGCCACCAGACAGGGGCCCACCGGGGAGCTGTTTTTT; CDR3aa: CATRQGPTGELFF; abundance: .; v_gene: TRBV28; j_gene: TRBJ2-2; d_gene: TRBD1
CDR3nt: TGTGCCAGCAGCGTAGACAGGGGAGTTTTCAACGAGCAGTACTTC; CDR3aa: CASSVDRGVFNEQYF; abundance: .; v_gene: TRBV9; j_gene: TRBJ2-7; d_gene: TRBD1
CDR3nt: TGTGCCATAGGACAGGATTATGGCTACACCTTC; CDR3aa: CAIGQDYGYTF; abundance: .; v_gene: TRBV10-3; j_gene: TRBJ1-2; d_gene: TRBD1
CDR3nt: TGCAGCGTTGGGCAGGGGGCGACCGGGGAGCTGTTTTTT; CDR3aa: CSVGQGATGELFF; abundance: .; v_gene: TRBV29-1; j_gene: TRBJ2-2; d_gene: TRBD1
CDR3nt: TGCGCCTCTAAGGGGCTGAGCAATCAGCCCCAGCATTTT; CDR3aa: CASKGLSNQPQHF; abundance: .; v_gene: TRBV10-1; j_gene: TRBJ1-5; d_gene: .
CDR3nt: TGTGCCTGGGCCCGACAGGGAGTGAGCACCGGGGAGCTGTTTTTT; CDR3aa: CAWARQGVSTGELFF; abundance: .; v_gene: TRBV30; j_gene: TRBJ2-2; d_gene: TRBD1
CDR3nt: TGCTCGGCGGGGGCCCCCAATGAGCAGTTCTTC; CDR3aa: CSAGAPNEQFF; abundance: .; v_gene: TRBV12-3/TRBV12-4; j_gene: TRBJ2-1; d_gene: .
CDR3nt: TGCGCCAGCTCGCCGGCCGGGGTCCTTGCGAACTATGGCTACACCTTC; CDR3aa: CASSPAGVLANYGYTF; abundance: .; v_gene: TRBV5-1; j_gene: TRBJ1-2; d_gene: .
CDR3nt: TGCAGTGCTAGTGGGGGACTAGCGGGAGGTATCAGTACAGATACGCAGTATTTT; CDR3aa: CSASGGLAGGISTDTQYF; abundance: .; v_gene: TRBV20-1; j_gene: TRBJ2-3; d_gene: TRBD2
CDR3nt: TGTGCCAGCAGCTCTAGCGGGGGCCCCACAGATACGCAGTATTTT; CDR3aa: CASSSSGGPTDTQYF; abundance: .; v_gene: TRBV5-6; j_gene: TRBJ2-3; d_gene: TRBD2
CDR3nt: TGTGCCAGCAGCCCCCCGCAGGGGTTGGATGGCTACACCTTC; CDR3aa: CASSPPQGLDGYTF; abundance: .; v_gene: TRBV5-6; j_gene: TRBJ1-2; d_gene: .
CDR3nt: TGTGCCAGCAGCTTATGGGACAGTGACACAGATACGCAGTATTTT; CDR3aa: CASSLWDSDTDTQYF; abundance: .; v_gene: TRBV7-9; j_gene: TRBJ2-3; d_gene: TRBD1
CDR3nt: TGTGCCTGGATCAGAACAGGGGGCCCTGAAGCTTTCTTT; CDR3aa: CAWIRTGGPEAFF; abundance: .; v_gene: TRBV30; j_gene: TRBJ1-1; d_gene: TRBD1
CDR3nt: TGTGCCAGCAGCTTGGTGGGACAGGGGACCTACAACTATGGCTACACCTTC; CDR3aa: CASSLVGQGTYNYGYTF; abundance: .; v_gene: TRBV5-6; j_gene: TRBJ1-2; d_gene: TRBD1
CDR3nt: TGTGCCAGCAGCTTACCAGACAGGGGTAATTCACCCCTCCACTTT; CDR3aa: CASSLPDRGNSPLHF; abundance: once; v_gene: TRBV11-2; j_gene: TRBJ1-6; d_gene: TRBD1
CDR3nt: TGTGCCAGCAGCCCTATATCGACAGGGGAAGGCAATCAGCCCCAGCATTTT; CDR3aa: CASSPISTGEGNQPQHF; abundance: .; v_gene: TRBV5-4; j_gene: TRBJ1-5; d_gene: TRBD1
CDR3nt: TGTGCCAGCTCACCGTGGACAGGGGAAGGCTATGGCTACACCTTC; CDR3aa: CASSPWTGEGYGYTF; abundance: .; v_gene: TRBV18; j_gene: TRBJ1-2; d_gene: TRBD1
CDR3nt: TGTGCCTGGAGTGTAGGCAGGGCGACCGGGGGCTACACCTTC; CDR3aa: CAWSVGRATGGYTF; abundance: once; v_gene: TRBV30; j_gene: TRBJ1-2; d_gene: .
CDR3nt: TGTGCCAGCAGCTTATTCGCAGATACGCAGTATTTT; CDR3aa: CASSLFADTQYF; abundance: .; v_gene: TRBV11-1; j_gene: TRBJ2-3; d_gene: .
CDR3nt: TGTGCCAGCAGGGGACAGGGCTATAATTCACCCCTCCACTTT; CDR3aa: CASRGQGYNSPLHF; abundance: .; v_gene: TRBV6-5; j_gene: TRBJ1-6; d_gene: TRBD1
CDR3nt: TGTGCCAGCAGCCCGGTGGGCGGGAACGGCTACAATGAGCAGTTCTTC; CDR3aa: CASSPVGGNGYNEQFF; abundance: .; v_gene: TRBV7-3; j_gene: TRBJ2-1; d_gene: .
CDR3nt: TGTGCCAGCAGCGTAGAAGGACTAGCGAAAGATACGCAGTATTTT; CDR3aa: CASSVEGLAKDTQYF; abundance: once; v_gene: TRBV9; j_gene: TRBJ2-3; d_gene: TRBD2
CDR3nt: TGTGCCAGCAGCCCAAGGGGGTACACAGATACGCAGTATTTT; CDR3aa: CASSPRGYTDTQYF; abundance: .; v_gene: TRBV5-4; j_gene: TRBJ2-3; d_gene: .
CDR3nt: TGCGCCAGCAGCTTAGGCAGGGTGAACTATGGCTACACCTTC; CDR3aa: CASSLGRVNYGYTF; abundance: .; v_gene: TRBV5-1; j_gene: TRBJ1-2; d_gene: .
CDR3nt: TGTGCCAGCAGCCTCGCCTACGAGCAGTACTTC; CDR3aa: CASSLAYEQYF; abundance: .; v_gene: TRBV11-2; j_gene: TRBJ2-7; d_gene: .
CDR3nt: TGTGCCAGCAGCTTAAACAGTGGACGGGAACGCTACACCTTC; CDR3aa: CASSLNSGRERYTF; abundance: .; v_gene: TRBV7-9; j_gene: TRBJ1-2; d_gene: .
CDR3nt: TGTGCCAGCAGTGAACCCCTAACAGGGGGCAGGACTGAAGCTTTCTTT; CDR3aa: CASSEPLTGGRTEAFF; abundance: .; v_gene: TRBV25-1; j_gene: TRBJ1-1; d_gene: TRBD1
CDR3nt: TGCAGCGTGGGACAGGCCGGAATCGAGCAGTACTTC; CDR3aa: CSVGQAGIEQYF; abundance: .; v_gene: TRBV29-1; j_gene: TRBJ2-7; d_gene: TRBD1
CDR3nt: TGTGCCAGCATCCTGCGCGGAGGAGAAGGTATAAGAGGCTACACCTTC; CDR3aa: CASILRGGEGIRGYTF; abundance: .; v_gene: TRBV2; j_gene: TRBJ1-2; d_gene: .
CDR3nt: TGTGCCAGCAGCTCACCGACAGGGGAGGGTTCACCCCTCCACTTT; CDR3aa: CASSSPTGEGSPLHF; abundance: .; v_gene: TRBV5-6; j_gene: TRBJ1-6; d_gene: TRBD1
CDR3nt: TGTGCCAGCTCACCACTCGACAGCTCCTACAATGAGCAGTTCTTC; CDR3aa: CASSPLDSSYNEQFF; abundance: .; v_gene: TRBV18; j_gene: TRBJ2-1; d_gene: .
CDR3nt: TGTGCCAGCAAGAGGGCCATGAACACTGAAGCTTTCTTT; CDR3aa: CASKRAMNTEAFF; abundance: .; v_gene: TRBV5-4; j_gene: TRBJ1-1; d_gene: .
CDR3nt: TGTGCCAGCAACAAACTACCAGGCCCCCCCAGGGGCTCTGGGGCCAACGTCCTGACTTTC; CDR3aa: CASNKLPGPPRGSGANVLTF; abundance: once; v_gene: TRBV7-8; j_gene: TRBJ2-6; d_gene: .
CDR3nt: TGTGCCAGCAGCGAGTGGAACGGGGGTGCAGATACGCAGTATTTT; CDR3aa: CASSEWNGGADTQYF; abundance: .; v_gene: TRBV4-2; j_gene: TRBJ2-3; d_gene: .
CDR3nt: TGTGCCAGTAGTATCGGGACAGTCTACGAGCAGTACTTC; CDR3aa: CASSIGTVYEQYF; abundance: .; v_gene: TRBV19; j_gene: TRBJ2-7; d_gene: TRBD1
CDR3nt: TGTGCCAGTAGTCCCTCGGGACTAACGCACGAGCAGTACTTC; CDR3aa: CASSPSGLTHEQYF; abundance: .; v_gene: TRBV19; j_gene: TRBJ2-7; d_gene: TRBD2
CDR3nt: TGTGCCAGCAGCGGCCGACAGGGAGGAACGACTAATGAAAAACTGTTTTTT; CDR3aa: CASSGRQGGTTNEKLFF; abundance: .; v_gene: TRBV7-9; j_gene: TRBJ1-4; d_gene: TRBD1
CDR3nt: TGTGCCAGCGAGAGGGACACTAACTATGGCTACACCTTC; CDR3aa: CASERDTNYGYTF; abundance: .; v_gene: TRBV6-5; j_gene: TRBJ1-2; d_gene: .